This TCR beta chain is from a study of beta chain features in type 1 diabetes. Every bit of the isolated RNA underwent reverse transcription, so sequencing read expressed TCRB transcripts. The repertoire was sequenced with immunoSEQ multiplex PCR; TCRdb's copy has only in-frame clones and lacks some. The sample contains 93,000 or so clones, roughly 28% of which appear only once. The length of the CDR3 is 17 residues. The germline V and J ends were trimmed by 5 bases and 0 bases, with 14 bases remaining between them. Germline CDR1 reads LGHNA; CDR2 reads YSLEER. This clone turned up a few times. Its antigen is unidentified. Whole-study findings and limits: Type 1 diabetes patients had moderately but significantly shorter TCRB CDR3s in all four CD4+ subsets. The influence of HLA type on TCRB rearrangement stayed undetermined.

This chain uses TRBV4-3 with TRBJ2-6, with a weak D call TRBD2 (7 bases). The origin of this receptor is a woman between 18 and 30 years old with type 1 diabetes. Sequences were obtained from central memory CD4+ T cells from blood. This CDR3 reads CASSGGASSSGANVLTF. CDR3 coding DNA: TGCGCCAGCAGCGGGGGGGCATCAAGCTCTGGGGCCAACGTCCTGACTTTC.